Following are 17 T cell receptor beta chains from one sample sequenced in a study of Ad26.COV2.S vaccination and SARS-CoV-2 variants. Only in-frame clones appear in the TCRdb table, and some are missing; sequencing was by immunoSEQ multiplex PCR. The sample has about 370,000 clones; about 88% are singletons. Treatment in this sample: approximately 18 received Ad26.COV2.S at low or high dose, single or two shots; roughly 5 received placebo; per-sample allocation not given. Sampling was performed 63 days after the first vaccine or placebo injection. The sample here was peripheral blood, taken in a trial of Ad26.COV2.S vaccine versus placebo. Receptors were obtained from a person aged 18-60 years who received the Ad26.COV2.S COVID-19 vaccine or a placebo.

The V and J genes are TRBV6-2 or TRBV6-3 and TRBJ2-2; D gene ambiguous. The CDR3 totals 15 residues. Per the germline V gene, CDR1 is MNHEY and CDR2 is SVGEGT. Trimming stripped 2 bases from V and 4 bases from J, with 11 bases between. CDR3 loop: CASSYVGSPTGELFF. In nucleotides, the CDR3 is TGTGCCAGCAGTTACGTTGGCAGCCCCACCGGGGAGCTGTTTTTT.

The chain joins TRBV5-5 to TRBJ2-1; D gene ambiguous. V was cut by 5 bases and J by 6 bases, with 9 bases left in between. This CDR3 spans 12 amino acids. Germline-derived CDR1 and CDR2 are SGHKS and YYEKEE (reference sequence). The CDR3 nucleotides read TGTGCCAGCAGTACTTTATTCAATGAGCAGTTCTTC. This gives the protein CASSTLFNEQFF.

V is TRBV11-2 and J is TRBJ2-1; D is uncertain. Germline CDR1 SGHAT, CDR2 FQNNGV. V was shortened by 5 bases and J by 7 bases, with 15 bases between the two germline ends. There are 14 residues in the CDR3. This CDR3 reads CASSPPTALNEQFF. The CDR3 DNA is TGTGCCAGCAGCCCCCCGACCGCCCTTAATGAGCAGTTCTTC.

The chain carries TRBV21-1 and TRBJ2-5; the tabulated D call, TRBD2, remains unverified against the DNA. TRBV21-1 constitutes a pseudogene. The CDR3 consists of 16 residues. The DNA of the CDR3 is TGTGCCAGCAGCAAAGAGCGGGGGGAATTCCAAGAGACCCAGTACTTC. Encoded protein: CASSKERGEFQETQYF.

The V call is TRBV5-1, the J call TRBJ2-5; 7 bases are shared with TRBD2. The V segment lost 1 base and the J segment 5 bases; nucleotides outside the gene matches: 2. CDR1 SGHRS and CDR2 YFSETQ come from the germline V gene. CDR3 length: 13 amino acids. The CDR3 region is CASSLRLAETQYF. The CDR3 DNA is TGCGCCAGCAGCTTGAGACTAGCTGAGACCCAGTACTTC.

The chain employs TRBV7-9 and TRBJ2-3, with a weak D call TRBD2 (5 bases). The CDR3 has 12 residues. In germline, CDR1 is SEHNR, CDR2 FQNEAQ (reference sequence). Deletions cut 7 bases from V and 4 bases from J, with 9 bases between. The CDR3 DNA follows: TGTGCCAGCAACTTGAGGGCAGATACGCAGTATTTT. Its protein is CASNLRADTQYF.

The chain employs TRBV5-6 and TRBJ1-5, with 8 nucleotides matching TRBD1. Germline assignment: CDR1 SGHDT and CDR2 YYEEEE. The CDR3 loop spans 14 amino acids. Trimming took 3 bases from V and 6 from J; bases not matched to a gene: 5. Here the CDR3 DNA reads TGTGCCAGCAGCTCCGGACAGGGAGGTCAGCCCCAGCATTTT. Protein sequence: CASSSGQGGQPQHF. The full variable domain, with the rest looked up from reference TRBV5-6 and TRBJ1-5, is DAGVTQSPTHLIKTRGQQVTLRCSPKSGHDTVSWYQQALGQGPQFIFQYYEEEERQRGNFPDRFSGHQFPNYSSELNVNALLLGDSALYLCASSSGQGGQPQHFGDGTRLSIL.

CDR3 sequence (DNA): TGTGCCAGCAGCATAGTGACAGGGTCTGGAAACACCATATATTTT. Translating gives CASSIVTGSGNTIYF. V and J are TRBV7-9 and TRBJ1-3; TRBD1 matches 7 bases. The germline CDR1 and CDR2 sequences are SEHNR and FQNEAQ (reference sequence). V shed 5 bases, J shed 1 base, and the junction held 5 bases outside the gene matches. There are 15 residues in the CDR3. Supplemented by reference TRBV7-9 and TRBJ1-3, the full variable domain reads DTGVSQNPRHKITKRGQNVTFRCDPISEHNRLYWYRQTLGQGPEFLTYFQNEAQLEKSRLLSDRFSAERPKGSFSTLEIQRTEQGDSAMYLCASSIVTGSGNTIYFGEGSWLTVV.

The chain carries TRBV7-2 and TRBJ2-1; D is ambiguous. V was clipped by 1 base and J by 5 bases, with 9 bases between them. Germline lookup yields CDR1 SGHTA and CDR2 FQGNSA. The CDR3 is made up of 14 amino acids. The CDR3 DNA sequence: TGTGCCAGCAGCTTAGAGTTGGGGAACAATGAGCAGTTCTTC. It is translated as CASSLELGNNEQFF.

The chain joins TRBV2 to TRBJ1-2; 7 bases map to TRBD1. The CDR3 is made up of 13 amino acids. With V trimmed by 7 bases and J by 8 bases, 10 bases remained unmatched. CDR1 is SNHLY, CDR2 FYNNEI, per germline. In nucleotides, the CDR3 is TGTGCCAGCACCCCCGATGCAGGGGGAGGCTACACCTTC. This codes for CASTPDAGGGYTF. Looking up the rest from reference TRBV2 and TRBJ1-2 gives the full variable domain: EPEVTQTPSHQVTQMGQEVILRCVPISNHLYFYWYRQILGQKVEFLVSFYNNEISEKSEIFDDQFSVERPDGSNFTLKIRSTKLEDSAMYFCASTPDAGGGYTFGSGTRLTVV.

The V call is TRBV6-2 or TRBV6-3, the J call TRBJ2-2; D is unresolved. V lost 5 bases to trimming and J lost 6 bases, with 10 bases between them. Germline CDR1 and CDR2: MNHEY and SVGEGT. The CDR3 consists of 13 residues. Here the CDR3 reads CASSPHGAGELFF. CDR3 bases: TGTGCCAGCAGTCCCCACGGTGCCGGGGAGCTGTTTTTT.

This chain connects TRBV6-5 to TRBJ2-7; no firm D call. Trimming stripped 6 bases from V and 6 bases from J, with 9 bases between. Germline loops: CDR1 MNHEY, CDR2 SVGAGI. The length of the CDR3 is 11 residues. CDR3 DNA sequence: TGTGCCAGCAGCTCACTACGCGAGCAGTACTTC. It encodes CASSSLREQYF.

The chain uses TRBV4-2 and TRBJ2-7; 11 bases match TRBD1. This CDR3 is built from 15 residues. Germline V gene sequence: CDR1 LGHNA, CDR2 YNFKEQ. V dropped 1 base and J dropped 3; count of bases not matched to a gene: 2. The CDR3 bases are TGTGCCAGCAGCCAAGTTGGGACAGGGGGCTACGAGCAGTACTTC. Its protein product is CASSQVGTGGYEQYF.

This clone was observed a handful of times. The chain joins TRBV11-2 to TRBJ1-6, with 7 bases that match TRBD1. The CDR3 runs to 18 residues. CDR1 and CDR2 from the germline V gene are SGHAT and FQNNGV. With 4 bases clipped from V and 10 bases from J, the junction kept 19 bases outside the gene matches. The CDR3 nucleotides read TGTGCCAGCAGCTCCAAACAATTTGGACAGGCGATACGATCACCCCTCCACTTT. Its protein product is CASSSKQFGQAIRSPLHF.

V and J are TRBV9 and TRBJ2-7; 13 bases line up with TRBD2. The CDR3 spans 16 residues. Losses at the gene ends were 4 bases for V and 2 bases for J; bases not matched to a gene: 6. Germline CDR1 reads SGDLS; CDR2 reads YYNGEE. Here the CDR3 reads CASSPKLAGGPYEQYF. The CDR3 DNA follows: TGTGCCAGCAGCCCAAAACTAGCGGGGGGGCCCTACGAGCAGTACTTC.

CDR3 protein: CSVARDRAATEAFF. The DNA of the CDR3 is TGCAGCGTCGCCCGGGACAGGGCGGCCACTGAAGCTTTCTTT. The chain is built from TRBV29-1 and TRBJ1-1; 9 bases agree with TRBD1. The germline V gene encodes CDR1 SQVTM and CDR2 ANQGSEA. This CDR3 comprises 14 residues. Trimming removed 6 bases from V and 4 bases from J; junction bases left unmatched: 9.

The gene calls are TRBV4-1 and TRBJ2-1, with a tentative D call TRBD1 (5 bases). Trimming removed 1 base from V and 8 bases from J, with 12 bases in between. The V gene's germline CDR1 is MGHRA and CDR2 YSYEKL. The CDR3 is 14 residues long. This chain's CDR3 is CASSQVQGYDEQFF. DNA of the CDR3: TGCGCCAGCAGCCAAGTGCAGGGATATGATGAGCAGTTCTTC.